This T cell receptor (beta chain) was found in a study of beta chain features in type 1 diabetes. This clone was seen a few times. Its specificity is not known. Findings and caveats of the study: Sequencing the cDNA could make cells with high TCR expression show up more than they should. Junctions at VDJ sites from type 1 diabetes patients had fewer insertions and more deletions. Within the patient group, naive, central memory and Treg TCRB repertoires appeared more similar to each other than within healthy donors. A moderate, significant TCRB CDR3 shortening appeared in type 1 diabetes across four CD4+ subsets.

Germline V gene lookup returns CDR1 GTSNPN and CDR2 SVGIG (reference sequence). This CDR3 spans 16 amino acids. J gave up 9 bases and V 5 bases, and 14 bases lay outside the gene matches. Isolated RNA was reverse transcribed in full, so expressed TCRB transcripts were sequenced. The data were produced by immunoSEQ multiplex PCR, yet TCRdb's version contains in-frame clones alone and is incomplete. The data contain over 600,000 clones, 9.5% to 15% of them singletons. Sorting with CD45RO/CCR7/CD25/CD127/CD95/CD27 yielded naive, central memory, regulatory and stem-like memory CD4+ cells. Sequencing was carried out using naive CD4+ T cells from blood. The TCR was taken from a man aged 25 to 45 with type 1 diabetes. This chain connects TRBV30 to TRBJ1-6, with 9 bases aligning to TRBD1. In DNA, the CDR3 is TGTGCCTGGCCCCACCGACGACAGGGGGTGGGTTCACCCCTCCACTTT. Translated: CAWPHRRQGVGSPLHF.